This T cell receptor beta chain stems from a study of ipilimumab plus nivolumab after autologous stem cell transplantation. Across the whole study: Typical patient got 5 or 6 ipilimumab doses and 7 or 8 nivolumab doses (median).

Trimming pared 2 bases from V and 2 bases from J, leaving 13 bases between. The CDR3 length is 15 residues. The germline V gene has CDR1 GTSNPN and CDR2 SVGIG (reference sequence). Measured with immunoSEQ multiplex PCR; TCRdb has only the in-frame clones, and not every one. The sample contains 35,000 to 50,000 clones, 70% to 90% of which appear only once. Checkpoint therapy with ipilimumab 1 mg/kg began 14 to 28 days after transplant. Dosing: nivolumab 3 mg/kg IV, weeks 1, 4, 7, 10, then every two weeks to week 26. The receptor comes from a male donor with multiple myeloma. J is TRBJ1-3 and V is TRBV30, with D tentatively TRBD1 (5 bases). The material sequenced was PBMCs, taken in a trial of ipilimumab plus nivolumab as post-transplant consolidation. The CDR3 spells CAWSFIGGAGNTIYF. DNA of the CDR3: TGTGCCTGGAGTTTCATCGGGGGGGCTGGAAACACCATATATTTT.